This is a list of T cell receptor beta chains from one sample in a study of identical twins. TCRdb used MiXCR to reprocess the 5' RACE reads, holding one entry per CDR3 protein. Among a few hundred thousand distinct CDR3 sequences, about 8% were seen once, and the ten largest hold roughly 3%. These data were also filed under a second study, of yellow fever vaccine responses in identical twins.

Sample: CD8+ T cells sorted from blood. These receptors all stem from a woman younger than 35 in good health. Both conserved end residues are part of each CDR3. D genes are given only for firm matches. Only some rows state a clone size, as once, few, many or a class for expanded clones.

j_call d_call clone_size v_call cdr3_nt cdr3_aa
TRBJ1-2 TRBD1 few TRBV2 TGTGCCAGCAGTGAAGCCGAGACAGGGACGGGCTACACCTTC CASSEAETGTGYTF
TRBJ2-1 NA NA TRBV20-1 TGCAGTGCCCAAGAGCAGAGTTCCCCCTACAATGAGCAGTTCTTC CSAQEQSSPYNEQFF
TRBJ2-1 TRBD2 NA TRBV4-2 TGTGCCAGCAGCCAAGAGCCGCTAGCGGGAGACAATGAGCAGTTCTTC CASSQEPLAGDNEQFF
TRBJ1-6 NA few TRBV15 TGTGCCACCAGCAGAGATGGTTCACCCCTCCACTTT CATSRDGSPLHF
TRBJ2-3 NA NA TRBV12-3/TRBV12-4 TGTGCCAGCAGTGCCGACAGGCCAGGGACAGATACGCAGTATTTT CASSADRPGTDTQYF
TRBJ2-1 TRBD1 many TRBV10-3 TGTGCCATCCAGGACAGGGGAAAGGACAATGAGCAGTTCTTC CAIQDRGKDNEQFF
TRBJ2-5 TRBD2 few TRBV12-3/TRBV12-4 TGTGCCAGCAGTTTAATCGGACTAGCGGGACACCAAGAGACCCAGTACTTC CASSLIGLAGHQETQYF
TRBJ2-5 TRBD2 many TRBV7-2 TGTGCCAGCAGCTTACCCTTTAGCGGGGAGGAGACCCAGTACTTC CASSLPFSGEETQYF
TRBJ1-6 NA few TRBV4-1 TGCGCCAGCAGCGAACGAGGACAGCTTTCGGCACCCCTCCACTTT CASSERGQLSAPLHF
TRBJ2-3 NA NA TRBV29-1 TGCAGCCCCTGGTTCGGGGGGACAAATACGCAGTATTTT CSPWFGGTNTQYF
TRBJ2-2 NA few TRBV4-3 TGCGCCAGCAGCCAAGATCGTGCTAGCGGAGGGGGGACCGGGGAGCTGTTTTTT CASSQDRASGGGTGELFF
TRBJ1-1 NA NA TRBV2 TGTGCCAGCTTTCTCACTGAAGCTTTCTTT CASFLTEAFF
TRBJ2-7 TRBD1 few TRBV15 TGTGCCACCAGCAGAGAACAGGGGGCGGCCTACGAGCAGTACTTC CATSREQGAAYEQYF
TRBJ1-1 TRBD1 NA TRBV19 TGTGCCAGTAGTCAACAGGGGGCGAACACTGAAGCTTTCTTT CASSQQGANTEAFF
TRBJ2-7 TRBD2 NA TRBV6-1 TGTGCCAGCAGTGCCACTAGCGGAACCAACCCCGAGCAGTACTTC CASSATSGTNPEQYF
TRBJ2-3 TRBD1 NA TRBV7-9 TGTGCCAGCAGCTCCTGGACAGGGGTCACAGATACGCAGTATTTT CASSSWTGVTDTQYF
TRBJ2-5 NA many TRBV24-1 TGTGCCACCAGTGATTTTAAGGGAAAAGAGACCCAGTACTTC CATSDFKGKETQYF
TRBJ2-1 NA few TRBV14 TGTGCCAGCAGCCAAGACCTACTCCTGGAGCAGTTCTTC CASSQDLLLEQFF
TRBJ2-7 TRBD1 many TRBV29-1 TGCAGCGTTGTTCGGGACAGGGACTACGAGCAGTACTTC CSVVRDRDYEQYF
TRBJ2-5 NA NA TRBV27 TGTGCCAGCAGTTTATCTGCAGGTCAAGAGACCCAGTACTTC CASSLSAGQETQYF
TRBJ2-7 NA NA TRBV12-3/TRBV12-4 TGTGCCAGCAGCTCAGGGGTCCGACGGGACGTCCAACCCTACGAGCAGTACTTC CASSSGVRRDVQPYEQYF
TRBJ2-1 NA NA TRBV20-1 TGCAGTGCGTGGGAGACGAGCTCCTACAATGAGCAGTTCTTC CSAWETSSYNEQFF
TRBJ2-2 TRBD2 many TRBV15 TGTGCCACCAGCGGAATTGGACTAGACGGCTCCGGGGAGCTGTTTTTT CATSGIGLDGSGELFF
TRBJ1-2 NA few TRBV29-1 TGCAGCGTTGTCTGGGGGAAGGGCTACACCTTC CSVVWGKGYTF
TRBJ2-7 NA many TRBV28 TGTGCCAGCAGTTTTCTTTCCGCTTACGAGCAGTACTTC CASSFLSAYEQYF
TRBJ1-1 TRBD1 few TRBV5-1 TGCGCCAGCAGCGCAAAGCCGACAGGGGGCGGGAACACTGAAGCTTTCTTT CASSAKPTGGGNTEAFF
TRBJ2-1 TRBD2 few TRBV19 TGTGCCAGTATTCGCACTAGCGGGGGGTACAATGAGCAGTTCTTC CASIRTSGGYNEQFF
TRBJ1-2 NA NA TRBV4-1 TGCGCCAGCAGCCAAGATCAGGGGAACTATGGCTACACCTTC CASSQDQGNYGYTF
TRBJ2-1 NA many TRBV4-1 TGCGCCAGCAGCCAAGATTCCGATTACAATGAGCAGTTCTTC CASSQDSDYNEQFF
TRBJ2-3 NA few TRBV6-2/TRBV6-3 TGTGCCAGCAGCGCCTTGGGGCTCACAGATACGCAGTATTTT CASSALGLTDTQYF
TRBJ2-1 NA few TRBV27 TGTGCCAGCAGTTTGGGAGTGGAGCGGCTTACCTCCGATGAGCAGTTCTTC CASSLGVERLTSDEQFF
TRBJ2-1 TRBD2 NA TRBV5-7 TGTGCCAGCAGCTTGGCGCTAGCGGGGGGGAAATACAATGAGCAGTTCTTC CASSLALAGGKYNEQFF
TRBJ2-1 TRBD2 many TRBV7-9 TGTGCCAGCAGCTTAGACCCCGGACTAGCTGGTGAGCAGTTCTTC CASSLDPGLAGEQFF
TRBJ2-7 TRBD1 many TRBV27 TGTGCCAGCAGTATAACAGGGGGCTCCTACGAGCAGTACTTC CASSITGGSYEQYF
TRBJ2-3 TRBD2 NA TRBV20-1 TGCTGTTCTAGGGGCTTGGCTCCGGGAGGGTTCCCAGATACGCAGTATTTT CCSRGLAPGGFPDTQYF
TRBJ2-5 NA NA TRBV7-2 TGTGCCAGCAGGATGCGGTACCAAGAGACCCAGTACTTC CASRMRYQETQYF
TRBJ2-2 TRBD2 many TRBV6-1 TGTGCCAGCGGATTTCTGGGAGGGGATTTCGGGGAGCTGTTTTTT CASGFLGGDFGELFF
TRBJ2-7 TRBD2 few TRBV6-5 TGTGCCAGCAGTTACTCTCCCGCCCGCGGGAGAAGCCACGAGCAGTACTTC CASSYSPARGRSHEQYF
TRBJ2-1 NA NA TRBV18 TGTGCCAGCTCACCGGCCGGTGGTGAGCAGTTCTTC CASSPAGGEQFF
TRBJ2-1 NA NA TRBV7-9 TGTGCCAGCAGCTCACTTCTGGAAAATGAGCAGTTCTTC CASSSLLENEQFF
TRBJ2-1 NA NA TRBV5-1 TGCGCCAGCAGCTTGGCCGGGGATCTTGAGCAGTTCTTC CASSLAGDLEQFF
TRBJ2-1 TRBD2 many TRBV15 TGTGCCACCAGCAAGCGGACTAGCGGGGCATACAATGAGCAGTTCTTC CATSKRTSGAYNEQFF
TRBJ1-1 TRBD1 few TRBV10-1 TGCGCCAGGCCCCCTGAGCGGGACAGGGAGCTTTCGGGCACTGAAGCTTTCTTT CARPPERDRELSGTEAFF
TRBJ2-7 NA few TRBV7-2 TGTGCCAGCAGCCCGGTTATGGGGAACGAGCAGTACTTC CASSPVMGNEQYF
TRBJ1-1 NA many TRBV4-3 TGCGCCAGCAGCCATCGGGGTTTAGGGAACACTGAAGCTTTCTTT CASSHRGLGNTEAFF
TRBJ2-3 NA NA TRBV7-8 TGTGCCAGCAGCTTAGCAGCTTTTTCGGATACGCAGTATTTT CASSLAAFSDTQYF
TRBJ2-1 NA NA TRBV7-9 TGTGCCAGCAGCCAACCGACAGGAGTTAGCGAGTTCTTC CASSQPTGVSEFF
TRBJ2-1 NA many TRBV27 TGTGCCAGCGGGGGACGACTAGACAAGAACAATGAGCAGTTCTTC CASGGRLDKNNEQFF
TRBJ2-7 NA NA TRBV7-8 TGTGCCAGCAGCTTGACAGTAGGCTCCTACGAGCAGTACTTC CASSLTVGSYEQYF